This passage covers 13 T cell receptor beta chains from one sample sequenced in a study of blood T cell repertoires in COVID-19. Sequenced by immunoSEQ multiplex PCR; TCRdb stores in-frame clones only, minus some. The sample holds about 72,000 clones, approximately 82% seen once. The sample taken for sequencing was peripheral blood. These receptors all stem from a man in his sixties with acute or convalescent COVID-19.

This clone is a singleton in its sample. The junction departs from the called germline gene at one end, perhaps through a read error. The chain combines TRBV3-1 (or the pseudogene TRBV3-2) with TRBJ2-5; TRBD1 agrees at 7 bases. The CDR3 consists of 16 residues. The germline gives CDR1 LGHDT, CDR2 YNNKEL (reference sequence). The chain's CDR3 is CASSQDPAGGQETQYF. CDR3 sequence (DNA): TGTGCTAGCAGCCAAGATCCCGCAGGGGGCCAAGAGACCCAGTACTTC.

As DNA, the CDR3 is TGTGCCAGCAGCCAAGTTCTAACCGGGTATGAGCAGTTCTTC. Translated: CASSQVLTGYEQFF. The genes are TRBV3-1 (or the pseudogene TRBV3-2) and TRBJ2-1; D is ambiguous. Trimming pared 1 base from V and 8 bases from J, leaving 12 bases between. The CDR3 runs 14 residues. Germline CDR1 reads LGHDT; CDR2 reads YNNKEL (reference sequence).

The chain has TRBV2 and TRBJ2-2, with 7 bases matching TRBD2. There are 15 residues in the CDR3. V trimming: 6 bases; J trimming: 0 bases; junction bases outside the gene matches: 4. Looked up from germline, CDR1 is SNHLY and CDR2 is FYNNEI. CDR3 protein: CASRGTTANTGELFF. The CDR3 coding sequence is TGTGCCAGCAGGGGGACTACCGCGAACACCGGGGAGCTGTTTTTT.

The rearrangement uses TRBV7-7 and TRBJ2-5; 8 bases line up with TRBD1. The CDR3 covers 15 residues. The V segment lost 5 bases and the J segment 5 bases; nucleotides outside the gene matches: 10. From germline, CDR1 is SSHAT and CDR2 FNYEAQ (reference sequence). The CDR3 DNA follows: TGTGCCAGCAGCCCTAGACAGGGGAATGGGGAGACCCAGTACTTC. It translates to CASSPRQGNGETQYF.

The genes are TRBV6-6 and TRBJ2-7; no firm D call. The CDR3 extends over 13 amino acids. Trimming removed 7 bases from V and 6 bases from J, with 16 bases in between. Germline V gene sequence: CDR1 MNHNY, CDR2 SVGAGI (reference sequence). The CDR3 reads CASTKVAVGEQYF. The DNA for the CDR3 is TGTGCCAGCACTAAGGTAGCCGTTGGCGAGCAGTACTTC.

In DNA form, the CDR3 reads TGTGCCAGCCGGAGCGGGGGGTCCTACGAGCAGTACTTC. This codes for CASRSGGSYEQYF. V and J are TRBV7-2 and TRBJ2-7; 9 bases match TRBD2. The CDR3 consists of 13 residues. Germline V gene data show CDR1 as SGHTA and CDR2 as FQGNSA. J was trimmed by 1 base and V by 8 bases; bases with no gene match: 3.

The gene calls are TRBV30 and TRBJ2-2, with 7 bases fitting TRBD2. Germline V CDR1 and CDR2: GTSNPN, SVGIG (reference sequence). The CDR3 length is 15 residues. V shed 0 bases, J shed 11 bases, and the junction held 12 bases outside the gene matches. CDR3 amino acids: CAWSVERGLKEELFF. In DNA, the CDR3 is TGTGCCTGGAGTGTGGAGCGGGGCCTAAAGGAAGAGCTGTTTTTT.

The J gene is TRBJ2-3, the V gene TRBV2; D unresolved. Germline CDR1 and CDR2: SNHLY and FYNNEI. The germline V and J ends were trimmed by 6 bases and 3 bases, with 7 bases remaining between them. The CDR3 runs 12 residues. The CDR3 DNA sequence: TGTGCCAGCAGCCAGGTTACAGATACGCAGTATTTT. It encodes CASSQVTDTQYF.

The chain carries TRBV11-2 and TRBJ1-3; D is possibly TRBD1 (6 bases). Germline lookup yields CDR1 SGHAT and CDR2 FQNNGV. The CDR3 covers 17 residues. V lost 0 bases and J lost 0, with 12 bases in between. The CDR3 region has the DNA TGTGCCAGCAGCTTAGATCGGAACAGGGCCTCTGGAAACACCATATATTTT. It is translated as CASSLDRNRASGNTIYF.

This clone came up a few times. For the CDR3, the DNA is TGTGCCAGCAGTTACGAGAGCTTCTACGAGCAGTACTTC. Translated, it gives CASSYESFYEQYF. The rearrangement links TRBV6-6 to TRBJ2-7; D not resolved. In germline, CDR1 is MNHNY, CDR2 SVGAGI (reference sequence). V dropped 2 bases and J dropped 3 bases, with 8 bases sitting between them. The CDR3 loop spans 13 amino acids.

The J gene is TRBJ2-3, the V gene TRBV15; D remains unclear. CDR1 and CDR2 from the germline V gene are LNHNV and YYDKDF (reference sequence). Trimming removed 0 bases at V and 4 bases at J, with 8 bases between. The CDR3 sequence is 14 residues long. CDR3 DNA sequence: TGTGCCACCAGCAGAGAACGGCAGGCAGATACGCAGTATTTT. Its translation: CATSRERQADTQYF.

The CDR3 DNA sequence: TGTGCCAGCAGGGGGGCGGGACAGGGAGTTTCTGGAAACACCATATATTTT. It translates to CASRGAGQGVSGNTIYF. The rearrangement joins TRBV25-1 to TRBJ1-3; TRBD1 agrees at 9 bases. This CDR3 has 17 amino acids. Losses at the gene ends were 6 bases for V and 1 base for J; bases not matched to a gene: 10. Germline CDR1 and CDR2: MGHDK and SYGVNS.

The chain joins TRBV29-1 to TRBJ1-2, with D maybe TRBD1 (6 bases). The CDR3 sequence is 13 residues long. Germline CDR1 SQVTM, CDR2 ANQGSEA. The ends were cut back, 4 bases at V and 1 base at J, with 10 bases in the middle. The CDR3 DNA follows: TGCAGCGTTGCTAGACAGGATAACTATGGCTACACCTTC. Its translation is CSVARQDNYGYTF. The full variable domain, completed using reference TRBV29-1 and TRBJ1-2, is SAVISQKPSRDICQRGTSLTIQCQVDSQVTMMFWYRQQPGQSLTLIATANQGSEATYESGFVIDKFPISRPNLTFSTLTVSNMSPEDSSIYLCSVARQDNYGYTFGSGTRLTVV.